A single sample is the source of the 9 T cell receptor beta chains below, sequenced in a study of cytomegalovirus exposure and HLA in healthy donors. PCR employed 60 Vbeta and 13 Jbeta primers. Sequencing used immunoSEQ multiplex PCR; TCRdb keeps in-frame clones, though not all of them. Of about 190,000 clones listed, 79% are singletons. Sequencing used PBMCs. The receptors derive from a woman aged 18 to 35 in good health and CMV-seronegative.

This chain links TRBV18 with TRBJ2-5; the D is unclear. V lost 3 bases, J lost 2 bases, and 7 bases lay in between. CDR3 length equals 13 residues. CDR1 and CDR2 (germline): KGHSH, LQKENI. The CDR3 loop is CASSPAPQETQYF. CDR3 nucleotide sequence: TGTGCCAGCTCACCGGCCCCGCAAGAGACCCAGTACTTC.

This chain joins TRBV2 and TRBJ1-2; the D gene is possibly TRBD1 (6 bases). CDR1 is SNHLY, CDR2 FYNNEI, per germline. This CDR3 has 13 amino acids. Trimming pared 3 bases from V and 6 bases from J, leaving 11 bases between. CDR3 sequence: CASSESRGHGYTF. The CDR3 DNA reads as TGTGCCAGCAGTGAGTCCAGGGGCCATGGCTACACCTTC.

The J gene is TRBJ1-1, the V gene TRBV5-1; perhaps TRBD1 as D (5 bases). The CDR3 covers 14 residues. The germline V gene encodes CDR1 SGHRS and CDR2 YFSETQ. The V gene lost 0 bases and the J gene lost 0 bases, with 6 bases spanning the gap. CDR3 nucleotides: TGCGCCAGCAGCTTGGGGACATTGAACACTGAAGCTTTCTTT. Its translation: CASSLGTLNTEAFF.

The rearrangement links TRBV5-1 to TRBJ1-6; D is unresolved. The CDR3 is 16 amino acids. V was shortened by 0 bases and J by 3 bases, with 10 bases between the two germline ends. Germline CDR1 SGHRS, CDR2 YFSETQ. For the CDR3, the DNA is TGCGCCAGCAGCTTGGGACAACAACTCTATAATTCACCCCTCCACTTT. The encoded protein is CASSLGQQLYNSPLHF.

The J gene is TRBJ2-1, the V gene TRBV6-1; TRBD2 aligns across 12 bases. Trimming removed 11 bases from V and 9 bases from J; junction bases left unmatched: 2. Germline V gene data show CDR1 as MNHNS and CDR2 as SASEGT. The CDR3 totals 11 residues. The CDR3 spells CAGGLAGEQFF. CDR3 in DNA: TGTGCCGGGGGACTAGCGGGTGAGCAGTTCTTC.

The chain couples TRBV18 to TRBJ1-2; D uncertain. The CDR3 extends over 14 amino acids. CDR1 and CDR2 from the germline V gene are KGHSH and LQKENI. With 2 bases removed from V and 5 bases from J, the gap between germline ends came to 12 bases. The CDR3 coding sequence is TGTGCCAGCTCACCATCACCCCCCGAGTATGGCTACACCTTC. This encodes CASSPSPPEYGYTF.

The V and J genes are TRBV19 and TRBJ2-7, with 10 bases matching TRBD1. The V and J ends lost 5 bases and 3 bases, in that order; junction bases with no gene match: 10. This CDR3 comprises 16 residues. Germline V gives CDR1 LNHDA, CDR2 SQIVND (reference sequence). The CDR3 coding sequence is TGTGCCAGTAGTTCGCGACAGGGGGCAATGGTCTACGAGCAGTACTTC. Protein: CASSSRQGAMVYEQYF.

This chain uses TRBV18 with TRBJ2-7, with D uncertain. This CDR3 is 15 amino acids long. Trimming took 8 bases from V and 0 from J, leaving 17 bases between them. CDR1 and CDR2 from the germline V gene are KGHSH and LQKENI. The CDR3 is CASPTPQYHSYEQYF. The CDR3, as DNA: TGTGCCAGCCCCACGCCCCAGTACCACTCCTACGAGCAGTACTTC.

V is TRBV10-2 and J is TRBJ2-7, with TRBD1 as a possible D gene (6 bases). The CDR3 extends over 15 amino acids. V gave up 2 bases and J gave up 1 base, with 12 bases separating them. Germline V gene data show CDR1 as WSHSY and CDR2 as SAAADI. CDR3 sequence reads: CASSEGQGLSYEQYF. The CDR3, as DNA: TGCGCCAGCAGTGAGGGCCAGGGGCTGTCCTACGAGCAGTACTTC.